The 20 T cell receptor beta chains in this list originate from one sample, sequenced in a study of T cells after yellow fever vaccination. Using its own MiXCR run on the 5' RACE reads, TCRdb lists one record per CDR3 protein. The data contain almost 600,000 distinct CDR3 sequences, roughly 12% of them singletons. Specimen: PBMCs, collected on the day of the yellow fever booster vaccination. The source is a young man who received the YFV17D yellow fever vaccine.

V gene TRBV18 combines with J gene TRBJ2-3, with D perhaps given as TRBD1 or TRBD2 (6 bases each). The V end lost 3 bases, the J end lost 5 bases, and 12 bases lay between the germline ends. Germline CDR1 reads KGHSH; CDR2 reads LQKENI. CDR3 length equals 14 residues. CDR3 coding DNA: TGTGCCAGCTCACCGCCACAGGGAGGAGATACGCAGTATTTT. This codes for CASSPPQGGDTQYF.

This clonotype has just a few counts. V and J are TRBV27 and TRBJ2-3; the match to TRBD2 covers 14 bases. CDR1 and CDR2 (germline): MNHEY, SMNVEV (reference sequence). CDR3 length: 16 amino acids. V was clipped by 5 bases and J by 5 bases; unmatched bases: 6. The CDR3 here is CASSPGLAGGVDTQYF. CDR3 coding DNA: TGTGCCAGCAGTCCCGGACTAGCGGGAGGAGTAGATACGCAGTATTTT.

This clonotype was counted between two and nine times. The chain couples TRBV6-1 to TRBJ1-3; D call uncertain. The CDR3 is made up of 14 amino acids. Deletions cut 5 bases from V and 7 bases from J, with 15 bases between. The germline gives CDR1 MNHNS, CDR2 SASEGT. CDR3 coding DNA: TGTGCCAGCAGTCAGACCAGGTCCGGGAACACCATATATTTT. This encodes CASSQTRSGNTIYF.

CDR3 sequence (DNA): TGTGCCAGCAGCCCTACTGCGGCCAATAGCTACGAGCAGTACTTC. As protein: CASSPTAANSYEQYF. The chain has TRBV7-2 and TRBJ2-7; D is uncertain. The CDR3 length is 15 residues. Trimming removed 5 bases from V and 3 bases from J, with 17 bases in between. The germline V gene has CDR1 SGHTA and CDR2 FQGNSA.

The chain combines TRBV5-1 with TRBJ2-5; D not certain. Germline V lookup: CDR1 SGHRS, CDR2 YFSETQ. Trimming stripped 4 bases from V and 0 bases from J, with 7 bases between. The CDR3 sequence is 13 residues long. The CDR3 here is CASSKSYQETQYF. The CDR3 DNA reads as TGCGCCAGCAGCAAGTCGTACCAAGAGACCCAGTACTTC. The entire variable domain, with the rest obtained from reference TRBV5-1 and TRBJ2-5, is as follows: KAGVTQTPRYLIKTRGQQVTLSCSPISGHRSVSWYQQTPGQGLQFLFEYFSETQRNKGNFPGRFSGRQFSNSRSEMNVSTLELGDSALYLCASSKSYQETQYFGPGTRLLVL.

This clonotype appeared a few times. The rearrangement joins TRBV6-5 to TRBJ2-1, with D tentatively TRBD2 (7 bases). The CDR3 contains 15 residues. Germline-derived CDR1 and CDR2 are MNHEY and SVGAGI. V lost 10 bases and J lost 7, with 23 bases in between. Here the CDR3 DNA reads TGTGCCACCACGTTGAGTCGGGGGGCTAAAAATGAGCAGTTCTTC. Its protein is CATTLSRGAKNEQFF.

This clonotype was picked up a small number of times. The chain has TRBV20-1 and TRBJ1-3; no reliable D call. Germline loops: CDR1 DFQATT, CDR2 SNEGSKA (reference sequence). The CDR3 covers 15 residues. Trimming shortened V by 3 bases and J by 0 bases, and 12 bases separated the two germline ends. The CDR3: CSARSEASSGNTIYF. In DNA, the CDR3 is TGCAGTGCTAGGTCAGAAGCCTCCTCTGGAAACACCATATATTTT.

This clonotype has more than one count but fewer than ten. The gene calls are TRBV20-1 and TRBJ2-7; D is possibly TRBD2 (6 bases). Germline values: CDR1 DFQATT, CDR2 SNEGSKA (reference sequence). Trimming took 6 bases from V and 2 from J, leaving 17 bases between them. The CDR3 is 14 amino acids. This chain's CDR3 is CSAQRSGGAYEQYF. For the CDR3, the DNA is TGCAGTGCGCAGCGGAGTGGCGGGGCCTACGAGCAGTACTTC.

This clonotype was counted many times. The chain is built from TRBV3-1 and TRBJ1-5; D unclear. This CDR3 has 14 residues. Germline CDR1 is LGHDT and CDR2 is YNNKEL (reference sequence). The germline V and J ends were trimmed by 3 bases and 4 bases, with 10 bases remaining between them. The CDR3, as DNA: TGTGCCAGCAGCCACAGAGGAGTAAATCAGCCCCAGCATTTT. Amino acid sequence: CASSHRGVNQPQHF.

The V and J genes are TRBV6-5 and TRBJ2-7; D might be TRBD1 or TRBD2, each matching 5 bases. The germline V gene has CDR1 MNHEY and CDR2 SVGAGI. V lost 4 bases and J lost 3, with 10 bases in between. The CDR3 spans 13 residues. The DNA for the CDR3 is TGTGCCAGCAGTTGGGGACCGTTCTACGAGCAGTACTTC. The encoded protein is CASSWGPFYEQYF.

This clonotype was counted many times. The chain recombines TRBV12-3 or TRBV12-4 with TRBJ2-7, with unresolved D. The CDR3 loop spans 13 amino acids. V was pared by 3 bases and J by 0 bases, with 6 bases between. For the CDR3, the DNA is TGTGCCAGCAGTTTGCATAGCTCCTACGAGCAGTACTTC. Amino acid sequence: CASSLHSSYEQYF.

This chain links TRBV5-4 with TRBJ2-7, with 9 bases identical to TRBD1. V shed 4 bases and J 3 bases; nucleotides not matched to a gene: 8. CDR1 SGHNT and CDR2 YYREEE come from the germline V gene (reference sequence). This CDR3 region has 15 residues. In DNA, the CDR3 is TGTGCCAGCAGCCCCCGGACAGGGGCTGACTACGAGCAGTACTTC. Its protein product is CASSPRTGADYEQYF. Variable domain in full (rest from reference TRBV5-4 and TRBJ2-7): ETGVTQSPTHLIKTRGQQVTLRCSSQSGHNTVSWYQQALGQGPQFIFQYYREEENGRGNFPPRFSGLQFPNYSSELNVNALELDDSALYLCASSPRTGADYEQYFGPGTRLTVT.

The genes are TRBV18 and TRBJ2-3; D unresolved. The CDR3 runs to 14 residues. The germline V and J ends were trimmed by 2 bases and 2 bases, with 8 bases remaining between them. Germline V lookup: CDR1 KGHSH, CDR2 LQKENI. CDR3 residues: CASSPGLNTDTQYF. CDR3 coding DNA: TGTGCCAGCTCACCAGGGCTAAACACAGATACGCAGTATTTT.

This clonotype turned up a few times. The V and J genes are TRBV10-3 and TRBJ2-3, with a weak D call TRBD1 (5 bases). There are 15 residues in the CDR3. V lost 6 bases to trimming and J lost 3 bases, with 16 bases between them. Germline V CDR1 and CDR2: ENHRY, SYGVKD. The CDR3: CAIRDPGNPTDTQYF. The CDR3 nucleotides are TGTGCCATCAGGGACCCAGGGAATCCAACAGATACGCAGTATTTT.

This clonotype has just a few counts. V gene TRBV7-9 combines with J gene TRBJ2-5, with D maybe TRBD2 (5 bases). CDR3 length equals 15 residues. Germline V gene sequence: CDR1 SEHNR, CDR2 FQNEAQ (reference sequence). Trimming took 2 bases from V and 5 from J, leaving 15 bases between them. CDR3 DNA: TGTGCCAGCAGCTTACTAGTCGGAGGTACGGAGACCCAGTACTTC. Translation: CASSLLVGGTETQYF.

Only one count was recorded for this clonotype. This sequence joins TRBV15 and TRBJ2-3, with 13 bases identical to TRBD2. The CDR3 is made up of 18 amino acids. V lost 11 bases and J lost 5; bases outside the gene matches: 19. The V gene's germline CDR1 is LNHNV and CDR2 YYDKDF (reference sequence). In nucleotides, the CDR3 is TGTGCCTGCTGTTTAGAGACGACTAGCGGGAGGTTACGAGATACGCAGTATTTT. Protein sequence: CACCLETTSGRLRDTQYF. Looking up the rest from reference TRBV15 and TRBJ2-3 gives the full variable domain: DAMVIQNPRYQVTQFGKPVTLSCSQTLNHNVMYWYQQKSSQAPKLLFHYYDKDFNNEADTPDNFQSRRPNTSFCFLDIRSPGLGDTAMYLCACCLETTSGRLRDTQYFGPGTRLTVL.

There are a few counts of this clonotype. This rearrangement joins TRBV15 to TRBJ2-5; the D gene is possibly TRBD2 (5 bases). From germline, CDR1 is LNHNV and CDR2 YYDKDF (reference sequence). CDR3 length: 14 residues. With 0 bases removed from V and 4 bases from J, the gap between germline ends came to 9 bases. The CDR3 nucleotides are TGTGCCACCAGCAGAGATCGAGGAGGAGAGACCCAGTACTTC. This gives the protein CATSRDRGGETQYF.

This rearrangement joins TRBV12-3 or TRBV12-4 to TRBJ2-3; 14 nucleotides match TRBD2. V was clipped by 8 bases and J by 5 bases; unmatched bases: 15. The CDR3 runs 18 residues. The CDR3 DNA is TGTGCCAGCGCGGCGGGGACTAGCGGGAGTGGGCCCCAAGATACGCAGTATTTT. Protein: CASAAGTSGSGPQDTQYF.

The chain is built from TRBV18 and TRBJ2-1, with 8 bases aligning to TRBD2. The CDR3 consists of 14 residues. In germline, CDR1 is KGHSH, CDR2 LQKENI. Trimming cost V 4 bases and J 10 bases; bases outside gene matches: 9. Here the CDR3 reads CASSRSPGGEEQFF. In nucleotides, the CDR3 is TGTGCCAGCTCACGCTCGCCGGGGGGGGAGGAGCAGTTCTTC.

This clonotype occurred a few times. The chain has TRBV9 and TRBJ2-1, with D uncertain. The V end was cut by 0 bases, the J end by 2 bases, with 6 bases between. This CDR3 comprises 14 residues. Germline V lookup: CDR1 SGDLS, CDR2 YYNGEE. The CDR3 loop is CASSVEIAYNEQFF. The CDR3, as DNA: TGTGCCAGCAGCGTAGAAATCGCCTACAATGAGCAGTTCTTC.